The 31 T cell receptor beta chains below all came from one sample that was sequenced in a study of blood T cell repertoires in COVID-19 (dated by TCRdb to about 2020). Receptors were amplified or captured by the immunoSEQ multiplex PCR assay. TCRdb holds this immuneACCESS table with in-frame rearrangements only. Some clones are missing; in checked studies, unresolved V genes explain under half, and the rest has no known cause. Across this sample there are 130,000 or so clones, with approximately 84% seen only once. About 13% of the sample comes from the top ten. The specimen sequenced was peripheral blood. Every receptor here comes from a human donor in a cohort sampled during active COVID-19.

The J gene is TRBJ1-2, the V gene TRBV20-1, with D maybe TRBD1 (6 bases). The CDR3 length is 14 residues. V lost 3 bases, J lost 4 bases, and 15 bases lay in between. The germline CDR1 and CDR2 sequences are DFQATT and SNEGSKA (reference sequence). Here the CDR3 DNA reads TGCAGTGCTAGTTCAGCGATAGGGGGCTATGGCTACACCTTC. It codes for CSASSAIGGYGYTF.

The chain combines TRBV9 with TRBJ2-2; a weak D match, TRBD2 (6 bases). Trimming pared 0 bases from V and 1 base from J, leaving 13 bases between. The germline CDR1 and CDR2 sequences are SGDLS and YYNGEE. The CDR3 length is 17 residues. The DNA for the CDR3 is TGTGCCAGCAGCGTAGAGGTCCTAGCGATGAACACCGGGGAGCTGTTTTTT. Its protein product is CASSVEVLAMNTGELFF.

The chain recombines TRBV5-1 with TRBJ1-2, with D perhaps TRBD1 (6 bases). Germline V gives CDR1 SGHRS, CDR2 YFSETQ. The CDR3 is 13 amino acids. V dropped 4 bases and J dropped 7 bases, with 14 bases sitting between them. The CDR3 nucleotides are TGCGCCAGCAGCATAGGGGGGGCTGGTGGCTACACCTTC. Amino acids: CASSIGGAGGYTF.

In this sample, this clone turned up once. The chain uses TRBV4-2 and TRBJ2-5; D unresolved. V dropped 0 bases and J dropped 7 bases, with 15 bases sitting between them. The CDR3 loop spans 15 amino acids. Germline CDR1 is LGHNA and CDR2 is YNFKEQ. The CDR3 coding sequence is TGTGCCAGCAGCCAAGATCAAACTCTTTCAGGGACCCAGTACTTC. Translated, it gives CASSQDQTLSGTQYF.

The chain carries TRBV6-6 and TRBJ2-1; weak D call: TRBD1 (6 bases). V was pared by 5 bases and J by 0 bases, with 11 bases between. This CDR3 spans 15 amino acids. CDR1 MNHNY and CDR2 SVGAGI come from the germline V gene (reference sequence). CDR3 sequence (DNA): TGTGCCAGCAGTCTCGGACAGCGCTCCTACAATGAGCAGTTCTTC. This sequence encodes CASSLGQRSYNEQFF.

This clone came up a few times. The rearrangement links TRBV3-1 (or the pseudogene TRBV3-2) to TRBJ2-6; D is perhaps TRBD2 (7 bases). V lost 4 bases, J lost 1 base, and 14 bases lay in between. The V gene's germline CDR1 is LGHDT and CDR2 YNNKEL (reference sequence). The CDR3 totals 17 residues. For the CDR3, the DNA is TGTGCCAGCAGCCCCGAGGGGGGGGCATCTGGGGCCAACGTCCTGACTTTC. Translation: CASSPEGGASGANVLTF.

The V and J genes are TRBV11-2 and TRBJ1-1; the D gene is possibly TRBD1 (5 bases). V lost 5 bases, J lost 1 base, and 11 bases lay in between. The CDR3 consists of 14 residues. Looked up from germline, CDR1 is SGHAT and CDR2 is FQNNGV. The CDR3 is CASSPPGPNTEAFF. CDR3 bases: TGTGCCAGCAGCCCCCCAGGGCCGAACACTGAAGCTTTCTTT.

CDR3 coding DNA: TGTGCCAGCAATCCTGGGGACAGGGGAGGAGGCTACACCTTC. Translated, it gives CASNPGDRGGGYTF. This sequence joins TRBV19 and TRBJ1-2; 10 bases are a match to TRBD1. CDR1 is LNHDA and CDR2 is SQIVND in the germline V gene (reference sequence). CDR3 length: 14 residues. Trimming at V came to 9 bases and at J to 8 bases, leaving 12 bases not matched to a gene.

The chain combines TRBV4-1 with TRBJ2-5; D perhaps matches TRBD2 (5 bases). The germline CDR1 and CDR2 sequences are MGHRA and YSYEKL. V lost 0 bases and J 6 bases, leaving 17 bases between the germline ends. The CDR3 sequence is 16 residues long. This CDR3 is CASSQDLDPRVQTQYF. DNA of the CDR3: TGCGCCAGCAGCCAAGATCTGGACCCGAGGGTACAGACCCAGTACTTC.

This clone was seen a handful of times. The chain links TRBV27 to TRBJ1-2; weak D call: TRBD1 (5 bases). Looked up from germline, CDR1 is MNHEY and CDR2 is SMNVEV (reference sequence). V was pared by 1 base and J by 7 bases, with 13 bases between. The CDR3 is 14 residues long. The DNA of the CDR3 is TGTGCCAGCAGTTTATATAGGGGTGGGTCTGGCTACACCTTC. Translated, it gives CASSLYRGGSGYTF.

The V and J genes are TRBV6-5 and TRBJ2-5; weak D call: TRBD1 (6 bases). CDR1 is MNHEY, CDR2 SVGAGI, per germline. The CDR3 extends over 15 amino acids. V shed 6 bases and J shed 5 bases, with 19 bases lying between them. The CDR3 nucleotides are TGTGCCAGCAGCCGCAACAGGGTCCGGTGGGAGACCCAGTACTTC. Its protein product is CASSRNRVRWETQYF.

This chain links TRBV29-1 with TRBJ1-1; D is possibly TRBD1 (5 bases). The CDR3 is made up of 10 amino acids. Looked up from germline, CDR1 is SQVTM and CDR2 is ANQGSEA. With 6 bases removed from V and 10 bases from J, the gap between germline ends came to 12 bases. The CDR3 sequence: CSVWRGAAFF. CDR3 coding DNA: TGCAGCGTATGGAGGGGTGCAGCTTTCTTT.

J is TRBJ1-3 and V is TRBV19; 8 bases are shared with TRBD1. Trimming at V came to 5 bases and at J to 2 bases, leaving 2 bases not matched to a gene. Per the germline V gene, CDR1 is LNHDA and CDR2 is SQIVND (reference sequence). The CDR3 runs 14 residues. CDR3 DNA: TGTGCCAGTAGTTTGACAGGGGCTGGAAACACCATATATTTT. It codes for CASSLTGAGNTIYF.

The V and J genes are TRBV7-6 and TRBJ2-7; TRBD2 matches 9 bases. V dropped 1 base and J dropped 6; count of bases not matched to a gene: 16. The germline V gene has CDR1 SGHVS and CDR2 FNYEAQ. The CDR3 totals 18 residues. CDR3 residues: CASSLDSASGGGGGEQYF. The CDR3, as DNA: TGTGCCAGCAGCTTAGACTCGGCGTCGGGCGGGGGGGGCGGCGAGCAGTACTTC.

This clone was counted a few times. The chain carries TRBV7-9 and TRBJ2-7; 8 bases align to TRBD1. CDR1 SEHNR and CDR2 FQNEAQ come from the germline V gene (reference sequence). V shed 5 bases and J 6 bases; nucleotides not matched to a gene: 9. CDR3 size: 14 residues. This CDR3 is CASSDRGYSGEQYF. In DNA form, the CDR3 reads TGTGCCAGCAGCGACAGGGGCTACTCGGGCGAGCAGTACTTC.

The chain uses TRBV30 and TRBJ1-6; 7 nucleotides align to TRBD1. Germline V lookup: CDR1 GTSNPN, CDR2 SVGIG (reference sequence). The CDR3 covers 13 residues. The trim removed 1 base at V and 10 bases at J, leaving 4 bases unmatched. CDR3 coding DNA: TGTGCCTGGAGTGCCCAGGGGGGATCACCCCTCCACTTT. Translating gives CAWSAQGGSPLHF. The full variable domain, completed using reference TRBV30 and TRBJ1-6, is SQTIHQWPATLVQPVGSPLSLECTVEGTSNPNLYWYRQAAGRGLQLLFYSVGIGQISSEVPQNLSASRPQDRQFILSSKKLLLSDSGFYLCAWSAQGGSPLHFGNGTRLTVT.

The V and J genes are TRBV4-1 and TRBJ1-2, with D perhaps TRBD1 (6 bases). Germline V gene lookup returns CDR1 MGHRA and CDR2 YSYEKL. V lost 5 bases and J 8 bases, leaving 12 bases between the germline ends. CDR3 length: 12 residues. As DNA, the CDR3 is TGCGCCAGCAGCACACAGGGTGGGGGCTACACCTTC. Its protein product is CASSTQGGGYTF.

The V gene is TRBV18, the J gene TRBJ2-7; 8 bases match TRBD1. The CDR3 spans 14 residues. Germline V gives CDR1 KGHSH, CDR2 LQKENI. The trim removed 2 bases at V and 3 bases at J, leaving 3 bases unmatched. CDR3: CASSPITGGYEQYF. The CDR3 DNA is TGTGCCAGCTCACCAATAACAGGGGGCTACGAGCAGTACTTC.

J is TRBJ1-2 and V is TRBV6-5, with D perhaps matching TRBD1 (5 bases). Germline CDR1 MNHEY, CDR2 SVGAGI. The CDR3 has 11 amino acids. The germline V and J ends were trimmed by 6 bases and 8 bases, with 10 bases remaining between them. The chain's CDR3 is CASSAGRGYTF. The CDR3 nucleotides are TGTGCCAGCAGCGCAGGGCGCGGCTACACCTTC.

This chain joins TRBV24-1 and TRBJ1-1; 12 bases agree with TRBD1. In germline, CDR1 is KGHDR, CDR2 SFDVKD. The CDR3 spans 17 residues. V was pared by 4 bases and J by 4 bases, with 9 bases of the junction left unmatched. CDR3: CATSDWGGQGAFTEAFF. CDR3 in DNA: TGTGCCACCAGTGACTGGGGGGGACAGGGGGCGTTCACTGAAGCTTTCTTT.

The chain is built from TRBV19 and TRBJ2-1, with 12 positions matching TRBD2. Germline-derived CDR1 and CDR2 are LNHDA and SQIVND (reference sequence). The CDR3 is 16 residues long. The trim removed 7 bases at V and 3 bases at J, leaving 7 bases unmatched. The CDR3 is CASMGEGLAGYNEQFF. CDR3 nucleotides: TGTGCCAGTATGGGGGAGGGACTAGCGGGCTACAATGAGCAGTTCTTC. Full variable domain (missing parts from reference TRBV19 and TRBJ2-1): DGGITQSPKYLFRKEGQNVTLSCEQNLNHDAMYWYRQDPGQGLRLIYYSQIVNDFQKGDIAEGYSVSREKKESFPLTVTSAQKNPTAFYLCASMGEGLAGYNEQFFGPGTRLTVL.

The chain recombines TRBV19 with TRBJ2-5; 7 bases are shared with TRBD1. Per the germline V gene, CDR1 is LNHDA and CDR2 is SQIVND (reference sequence). With V trimmed by 3 bases and J by 4 bases, 8 bases remained unmatched. CDR3 size: 15 residues. In DNA, the CDR3 is TGTGCCAGTAGTATTGGTAGGGGGCGAGGAGAGACCCAGTACTTC. It codes for CASSIGRGRGETQYF.

This clone was found once. This chain joins TRBV3-1 (or the pseudogene TRBV3-2) and TRBJ1-2, with a possible D match to TRBD1 (6 bases). V was clipped by 0 bases and J by 7 bases, with 12 bases between them. From germline, CDR1 is LGHDT and CDR2 YNNKEL (reference sequence). CDR3 length: 14 residues. As DNA, the CDR3 is TGTGCCAGCAGCCAAGACGGATTAGGGGGTGGCTACACCTTC. Translating it yields CASSQDGLGGGYTF.

V usage is TRBV9 and J usage is TRBJ2-3, with 7 nucleotides matching TRBD2. Trimming at V came to 1 base and at J to 5 bases, leaving 1 base not matched to a gene. CDR1 and CDR2 from the germline V gene are SGDLS and YYNGEE. The CDR3 has 13 residues. CDR3 nucleotide sequence: TGTGCCAGCAGCGTACAGCGGGGAGATACGCAGTATTTT. Translating gives CASSVQRGDTQYF. Combining the CDR3 with reference TRBV9 and TRBJ2-3 gives the whole variable domain DSGVTQTPKHLITATGQRVTLRCSPRSGDLSVYWYQQSLDQGLQFLIQYYNGEERAKGNILERFSAQQFPDLHSELNLSSLELGDSALYFCASSVQRGDTQYFGPGTRLTVL.

This clone was picked up one time. This chain uses TRBV6-6 with TRBJ2-7; 7 nucleotides match TRBD1. The CDR3 covers 14 residues. After removal of 4 bases from V and 3 bases from J, the junction contained 6 bases not matched to a gene. Germline V gene data show CDR1 as MNHNY and CDR2 as SVGAGI (reference sequence). The CDR3 is CASSSRTGLYEQYF. CDR3 coding DNA: TGTGCCAGCAGTTCCCGGACAGGCCTCTACGAGCAGTACTTC.

The V call is TRBV10-3, the J call TRBJ1-1; 8 bases fit TRBD1. V lost 4 bases and J lost 3; bases outside the gene matches: 1. The CDR3 loop spans 13 amino acids. Per the germline V gene, CDR1 is ENHRY and CDR2 is SYGVKD. The CDR3 coding sequence is TGTGCCATCAGTGGACAGGGGTACACTGAAGCTTTCTTT. The encoded protein is CAISGQGYTEAFF.

The chain is built from TRBV6-2 or TRBV6-3 and TRBJ2-5; 8 nucleotides align to TRBD2. In germline, CDR1 is MNHEY, CDR2 SVGEGT. CDR3 size: 18 residues. With 0 bases clipped from V and 3 bases from J, the junction kept 12 bases outside the gene matches. The CDR3 reads CASSYSYGGGMTKETQYF. CDR3 bases: TGTGCCAGCAGTTACTCGTATGGCGGGGGGATGACCAAAGAGACCCAGTACTTC.

This clone was detected only once. The chain combines TRBV19 with TRBJ1-4, with 11 bases lining up with TRBD1. CDR1 LNHDA and CDR2 SQIVND come from the germline V gene (reference sequence). There are 17 residues in the CDR3. The trim removed 5 bases at V and 0 bases at J, leaving 5 bases unmatched. The CDR3 sequence is CASSPRTGGTTNEKLFF. CDR3 bases: TGTGCCAGTAGTCCACGGACAGGGGGCACAACTAATGAAAAACTGTTTTTT.

This clone was detected a few times. The genes are TRBV5-1 and TRBJ2-2, with 8 bases fitting TRBD1. Germline loops: CDR1 SGHRS, CDR2 YFSETQ. V was clipped by 1 base and J by 3 bases; unmatched bases: 8. CDR3 size: 17 residues. The CDR3, as DNA: TGCGCCAGCAGCTTGCCGACAGGGGAGTGGGACACCGGGGAGCTGTTTTTT. It translates to CASSLPTGEWDTGELFF.

The chain has TRBV7-2 and TRBJ2-1, with D tentatively TRBD2 (7 bases). V lost 2 bases and J lost 9, with 20 bases in between. The germline gives CDR1 SGHTA, CDR2 FQGNSA. This CDR3 is 16 amino acids long. In DNA, the CDR3 is TGTGCCAGCAGCTTACTGGTTGGCGGGGGCCCACGTGAGCAGTTCTTC. It is translated as CASSLLVGGGPREQFF.

The chain joins TRBV30 to TRBJ2-3; 9 bases map to TRBD2. Germline V CDR1 and CDR2: GTSNPN, SVGIG (reference sequence). CDR3 size: 15 residues. V was clipped by 1 base and J by 2 bases; unmatched bases: 4. Here the CDR3 DNA reads TGTGCCTGGAGTGGTAGCGGGGGTACCACAGATACGCAGTATTTT. Its translation is CAWSGSGGTTDTQYF.